Presented here are 10 T cell receptor beta chains from one specimen sequenced in a study of T cell repertoires and HLA-DP antigens. Antigen specificity for these receptors is unknown. Produced via immunoSEQ multiplex PCR; TCRdb's table is partial and in-frame only. The sample holds 75,000 to 90,000 clones, approximately 86% seen once. The sequenced sample consisted of CD4+ T cells from PBMCs. The receptors were gathered from a man aged 50 to 60 in good health and CMV-seronegative.

The CDR3 region has the DNA TGTGCCAGCAGCCCTGGGCAGAGGCCTATGAACACTGAAGCTTTCTTT. Encoded protein: CASSPGQRPMNTEAFF. The rearrangement joins TRBV5-4 to TRBJ1-1; D gene ambiguous. Trimming shortened V by 4 bases and J by 0 bases, and 16 bases separated the two germline ends. The CDR3 has 16 residues. Germline CDR1 reads SGHNT; CDR2 reads YYREEE (reference sequence).

The chain links TRBV30 to TRBJ1-2, with TRBD1 matching 12 bases. The germline CDR1 and CDR2 sequences are GTSNPN and SVGIG (reference sequence). CDR3 length equals 14 residues. The V and J ends lost 8 bases and 10 bases, in that order; junction bases with no gene match: 14. CDR3 sequence reads: CAMSRDRGQSAYTF. CDR3 sequence (DNA): TGTGCCATGAGCCGGGACAGGGGGCAATCGGCCTACACCTTC.

The V gene is TRBV2, the J gene TRBJ2-2, with D possibly being TRBD1 (5 bases). CDR1 and CDR2 (germline): SNHLY, FYNNEI. This CDR3 contains 15 residues. V lost 8 bases to trimming and J lost 0 bases, with 13 bases between them. CDR3 in DNA: TGTGCCAGCGGAAGGACAAGGGCGAACACCGGGGAGCTGTTTTTT. Its translation is CASGRTRANTGELFF. Using reference TRBV2 and TRBJ2-2 for the parts outside the CDR3, the full variable domain is EPEVTQTPSHQVTQMGQEVILRCVPISNHLYFYWYRQILGQKVEFLVSFYNNEISEKSEIFDDQFSVERPDGSNFTLKIRSTKLEDSAMYFCASGRTRANTGELFFGEGSRLTVL.

The chain carries TRBV5-5 and TRBJ2-1, with D maybe TRBD1 (5 bases). This CDR3 is 13 amino acids long. Germline V lookup: CDR1 SGHKS, CDR2 YYEKEE (reference sequence). Trimming took 4 bases from V and 9 from J, leaving 14 bases between them. The CDR3 region is CASSTTGYGEQFF. The CDR3 nucleotides are TGTGCCAGCAGCACCACAGGTTACGGTGAGCAGTTCTTC.

The V call is TRBV5-4, the J call TRBJ2-2; no clear D. The CDR3 consists of 15 residues. Germline lookup yields CDR1 SGHNT and CDR2 YYREEE (reference sequence). Trimming cost V 0 bases and J 11 bases, with 17 bases left between them. CDR3 nucleotide sequence: TGTGCCAGCAGCTTGGGGCTAGATGGTAGAGGCGAGCTGTTTTTT. It encodes CASSLGLDGRGELFF.

The genes are TRBV6-1 and TRBJ1-1, with 7 bases fitting TRBD1. V was pared by 5 bases and J by 1 base, with 1 base of the junction left unmatched. The CDR3 sequence is 13 residues long. CDR1 and CDR2 from the germline V gene are MNHNS and SASEGT. The CDR3 DNA reads TGTGCCAGCAGTCGGACAGGGAACACTGAAGCTTTCTTT. This codes for CASSRTGNTEAFF.

The rearrangement links TRBV19 to TRBJ1-2; unclear D gene. The CDR3 totals 13 residues. Germline V gene sequence: CDR1 LNHDA, CDR2 SQIVND (reference sequence). The ends were cut back, 0 bases at V and 3 bases at J, with 5 bases in the middle. For the CDR3, the DNA is TGTGCCAGTAGTATAGACGGAGACTATGGCTACACCTTC. It specifies CASSIDGDYGYTF.

The chain employs TRBV6-5 and TRBJ2-2, with 7 bases fitting TRBD1. This CDR3 comprises 13 residues. J gave up 5 bases and V 6 bases, and 3 bases lay outside the gene matches. The germline V gene has CDR1 MNHEY and CDR2 SVGAGI. CDR3 sequence reads: CASRQGRTGELFF. CDR3 sequence (DNA): TGTGCCAGCAGACAGGGGCGAACCGGGGAGCTGTTTTTT.

Written as DNA, the CDR3 is TGCAGCGTTGAAGGTTCCGGAGATACGCAGTATTTT. Amino acids: CSVEGSGDTQYF. The V call is TRBV29-1, the J call TRBJ2-3, with D hard to call. Trimming removed 1 base from V and 5 bases from J, with 7 bases in between. The CDR3 extends over 12 amino acids. The germline V gene encodes CDR1 SQVTM and CDR2 ANQGSEA.

In its sample, this clone was seen a few times. V usage is TRBV9 and J usage is TRBJ1-2, with TRBD1 matching over 7 bases. Germline V lookup: CDR1 SGDLS, CDR2 YYNGEE. Trimming removed 3 bases from V and 6 bases from J; junction bases left unmatched: 2. The CDR3 is 12 residues long. The CDR3 DNA follows: TGTGCCAGCAGCGGGACAGGAAATGGCTACACCTTC. The encoded protein is CASSGTGNGYTF.